A single sample gave rise to the 20 T cell receptor beta chains below, sequenced in a study of early T cells in non-severe SARS-CoV-2 infection. TCRdb re-analysed the 5' RACE reads in MiXCR, keeping a single row per CDR3 protein. Here the sample spans about 58,000 distinct CDR3 sequences, roughly 12% being singletons. Input material: whole blood. The source of these receptors is an adult who was a healthcare worker with PCR-confirmed SARS-CoV-2 infection or an uninfected control (not recorded which).

The chain links TRBV7-6 to TRBJ2-7; 15 nucleotides align to TRBD2. The V gene end was trimmed by 0 bases and the J gene end by 4 bases; junction bases not matched to a gene: 4. Germline V CDR1 and CDR2: SGHVS, FNYEAQ. The CDR3 has 17 residues. The CDR3 loop is CASSLAPGLAGGYEQYF. The CDR3 DNA reads TGTGCCAGCAGCTTAGCGCCGGGACTAGCGGGAGGTTACGAGCAGTACTTC. Variable domain in full (rest from reference TRBV7-6 and TRBJ2-7): GAGVSQSPRYKVTKRGQDVALRCDPISGHVSLYWYRQALGQGPEFLTYFNYEAQQDKSGLPNDRFSAERPEGSISTLTIQRTEQRDSAMYRCASSLAPGLAGGYEQYFGPGTRLTVT.

This clonotype was found a few times. The chain uses TRBV20-1 and TRBJ2-7; 9 bases fit TRBD1. The CDR3 covers 14 residues. CDR1 and CDR2 (germline): DFQATT, SNEGSKA (reference sequence). V lost 3 bases and J lost 9; bases outside the gene matches: 12. The CDR3 DNA sequence: TGCAGTGCTAGCTCCCGGGACAGGGAAAGGAGGCAGTACTTC. Residues: CSASSRDRERRQYF.

This clonotype was seen ten or more times. The V gene is TRBV30, the J gene TRBJ1-5; unclear D gene. The CDR3 has 14 amino acids. Trimming stripped 2 bases from V and 0 bases from J, with 8 bases between. Germline V lookup: CDR1 GTSNPN, CDR2 SVGIG (reference sequence). In DNA, the CDR3 is TGTGCCTGGAGTTCCGTTATTAGCAATCAGCCCCAGCATTTT. Its protein is CAWSSVISNQPQHF.

At least ten counts were recorded for this clonotype. The rearrangement links TRBV20-1 to TRBJ1-6; 8 bases map to TRBD1. CDR3 size: 16 residues. The germline CDR1 and CDR2 sequences are DFQATT and SNEGSKA (reference sequence). The V gene end was trimmed by 6 bases and the J gene end by 5 bases; junction bases not matched to a gene: 12. As DNA, the CDR3 is TGCAGTGCCGCGATAATGGACAGGGCAAATAATTCACCCCTCCACTTT. This encodes CSAAIMDRANNSPLHF.

This clonotype was seen more than once but under ten times. This chain connects TRBV3-1 to TRBJ1-1, with a tentative D call TRBD1 (5 bases). Trimming pared 4 bases from V and 5 bases from J, leaving 17 bases between. The CDR3 is 15 residues long. Per the germline V gene, CDR1 is LGHDT and CDR2 is YNNKEL (reference sequence). The CDR3 here is CASSRGGEGGTEAFF. The CDR3 DNA follows: TGTGCCAGCAGCCGAGGAGGGGAAGGTGGGACTGAAGCTTTCTTT.

This clonotype was seen a few times. V gene TRBV23-1 combines with J gene TRBJ2-3, with 8 bases matching TRBD2. TRBV23-1 counts as an open reading frame of uncertain function. V shed 2 bases and J 4 bases; nucleotides not matched to a gene: 11. The CDR3 has 17 amino acids. The CDR3 sequence is CASSQPPQRELPDTQYF. For the CDR3, the DNA is TGCGCCAGCAGTCAACCCCCTCAGCGGGAGTTGCCAGATACGCAGTATTTT.

The CDR3 sequence is CASSPDSYGEQYF. The DNA of the CDR3 is TGTGCCAGCAGCCCCGACAGTTATGGCGAGCAGTACTTC. The chain employs TRBV7-9 and TRBJ2-7; D might be TRBD1 (5 bases). CDR1 SEHNR and CDR2 FQNEAQ come from the germline V gene (reference sequence). CDR3 length: 13 amino acids. The V end lost 5 bases, the J end lost 6 bases, and 14 bases lay between the germline ends.

This clonotype was found many times. V is TRBV2 and J is TRBJ1-6, with TRBD1 matching over 7 bases. CDR1 is SNHLY, CDR2 FYNNEI, per germline. Germline trimming cut 4 bases from V and 7 bases from J; bases unmatched to any gene: 4. The CDR3 runs to 14 residues. DNA of the CDR3: TGTGCCAGCAGTGGGGGCAGGGGGAATTCACCCCTCCACTTT. It is translated as CASSGGRGNSPLHF.

This clonotype was counted only a few times. The chain has TRBV5-1 and TRBJ2-2; 8 bases are a match to TRBD2. V shed 3 bases and J 5 bases; nucleotides not matched to a gene: 12. Germline V gives CDR1 SGHRS, CDR2 YFSETQ. The CDR3 totals 17 residues. The CDR3 here is CASSYAGTRGGTGELFF. The DNA for the CDR3 is TGCGCCAGCAGCTACGCCGGGACTAGGGGCGGAACCGGGGAGCTGTTTTTT.

Ten or more counts support this clonotype. This chain connects TRBV29-1 to TRBJ2-5; D gene ambiguous. The V gene's germline CDR1 is SQVTM and CDR2 ANQGSEA. Trimming stripped 0 bases from V and 2 bases from J, with 10 bases between. This CDR3 has 14 amino acids. The CDR3 spells CSVEDVYGQETQYF. The CDR3 region has the DNA TGCAGCGTTGAAGATGTGTACGGACAAGAGACCCAGTACTTC.

This clonotype was observed many times. The rearrangement joins TRBV7-2 to TRBJ1-1, with TRBD1 matching 7 bases. Germline V gives CDR1 SGHTA, CDR2 FQGNSA. Trimming took 2 bases from V and 0 from J; bases not matched to a gene: 3. This CDR3 has 15 amino acids. The CDR3 DNA sequence: TGTGCCAGCAGCTTATTGGGACAGATGAACACTGAAGCTTTCTTT. Translated: CASSLLGQMNTEAFF.

This clonotype was counted many times. The chain employs TRBV10-3 and TRBJ1-5, with D tentatively TRBD1 (6 bases). The CDR3 runs to 13 residues. Germline V gene lookup returns CDR1 ENHRY and CDR2 SYGVKD. The V end was cut by 2 bases, the J end by 11 bases, with 13 bases between. The CDR3 is CAISEVQGWAQHF. CDR3 nucleotides: TGTGCCATCAGTGAGGTACAGGGCTGGGCCCAGCATTTT.

This clonotype has just a few counts. V usage is TRBV3-1 and J usage is TRBJ1-1; no definite D call. In germline, CDR1 is LGHDT, CDR2 YNNKEL (reference sequence). The CDR3 runs to 15 residues. V lost 1 base, J lost 5 bases, and 14 bases lay in between. The CDR3 is CASSQGGRVSTEAFF. As DNA, the CDR3 is TGTGCCAGCAGCCAAGGAGGTAGGGTTTCGACTGAAGCTTTCTTT.

The rearrangement links TRBV19 to TRBJ2-3; weak D call: TRBD2 (5 bases). With 3 bases removed from V and 3 bases from J, the gap between germline ends came to 19 bases. The CDR3 spans 17 residues. Germline V gene sequence: CDR1 LNHDA, CDR2 SQIVND (reference sequence). The CDR3 DNA follows: TGTGCCAGTAGTATTGATCCCCGCGGCACTAGGACAGATACGCAGTATTTT. This translates into CASSIDPRGTRTDTQYF.

Many counts were recorded for this clonotype. This rearrangement joins TRBV20-1 to TRBJ2-1; D may be TRBD1 (5 bases). Germline-derived CDR1 and CDR2 are DFQATT and SNEGSKA (reference sequence). The CDR3 spans 17 residues. V lost 6 bases to trimming and J lost 6 bases, with 27 bases between them. For the CDR3, the DNA is TGCAGTGCGGAGATGTACAGGCGACCCCTTAGGGGCAATGAGCAGTTCTTC. Translation gives CSAEMYRRPLRGNEQFF.

This clonotype was seen at least ten times. The chain links TRBV6-2 or TRBV6-3 to TRBJ1-5, with unresolved D. The CDR3 covers 14 residues. With 2 bases removed from V and 11 bases from J, the gap between germline ends came to 16 bases. From germline, CDR1 is MNHEY and CDR2 SVGEGT. The CDR3 reads CASSYPDIGRTQHF. In DNA form, the CDR3 reads TGTGCCAGCAGTTACCCCGACATTGGCAGGACCCAGCATTTT.

This clonotype was seen at least ten times. The chain's CDR3 is CASNGQGPYEQYF. The CDR3 nucleotides read TGTGCCAGCAACGGCCAGGGTCCCTACGAGCAGTACTTC. The V gene is TRBV2, the J gene TRBJ2-7; a possible D gene is TRBD1 (5 bases). The ends were cut back, 7 bases at V and 2 bases at J, with 12 bases in the middle. This CDR3 comprises 13 residues. Germline V gene lookup returns CDR1 SNHLY and CDR2 FYNNEI.

This clonotype was observed many times. The J gene is TRBJ1-2, the V gene TRBV6-1, with 9 bases aligning to TRBD1. The CDR3 sequence is 16 residues long. CDR1 and CDR2 from the germline V gene are MNHNS and SASEGT. After removal of 4 bases from V and 7 bases from J, the junction contained 13 bases not matched to a gene. CDR3 in amino acids: CASSGFPGQGSVGYTF. In DNA, the CDR3 is TGTGCCAGCAGTGGCTTCCCGGGACAGGGTTCGGTTGGCTACACCTTC.

The chain employs TRBV7-6 and TRBJ2-3; TRBD2 agrees at 11 bases. Germline CDR1 is SGHVS and CDR2 is FNYEAQ. J was trimmed by 4 bases and V by 5 bases; bases with no gene match: 11. This CDR3 is 17 amino acids long. DNA for the CDR3: TGTGCCAGCAGCCCCCGGGGTAGCGGGGGGGCATCAGATACGCAGTATTTT. Protein sequence: CASSPRGSGGASDTQYF.

This clonotype was recorded a few times. The rearrangement joins TRBV6-5 to TRBJ2-7, with D maybe TRBD2 (5 bases). Germline V gene lookup returns CDR1 MNHEY and CDR2 SVGAGI. The CDR3 has 15 residues. Trimming removed 5 bases at V and 0 bases at J, with 14 bases between. The DNA for the CDR3 is TGTGCCAGCAGTATTATGACTGGGAGCTCCTACGAGCAGTACTTC. Its translation: CASSIMTGSSYEQYF.